This T cell receptor (beta chain) was retrieved from a study of blood T cell repertoires in COVID-19. Germline values: CDR1 GTSNPN, CDR2 SVGIG (reference sequence). The CDR3 consists of 13 residues. Trimming cost V 3 bases and J 7 bases, with 10 bases left between them. Individuals drawn from 24 US areas were roughly 18 to 95 years old. TCRdb's table, derived via immunoSEQ multiplex PCR, lists solely in-frame clones and lacks some. The profile shows approximately 490,000 clones, about 85% of them singletons. This TCR derives from a woman aged 18-30 years who had recovered from COVID-19. The rearrangement links TRBV30 to TRBJ1-6; no clear D gene. Sequenced material: PBMCs or T cells enriched from blood (not recorded which). In nucleotides, the CDR3 is TGTGCCTGGAGACGGGGTTGGAATTCACCCCTCCACTTT. As protein: CAWRRGWNSPLHF.